Below, one TCR beta chain is given with its context. The data are from a study of blood T cell repertoires in COVID-19. V dropped 3 bases and J dropped 0 bases, with 21 bases sitting between them. The CDR3 loop spans 19 amino acids. Germline V gene data show CDR1 as SGHKS and CDR2 as YYEKEE (reference sequence). Source study methods: Scientists estimated how many nucleated cells there were by amplifying reference gene primers. Clones were read by immunoSEQ multiplex PCR, and TCRdb kept only the in-frame ones, dropping some. D and trimming were read from the DNA, whereas the V and J calls and clone size are those reported in that table. The top ten clones hold around 1.7% of a sample with roughly 400,000 clones, about nine tenths of them seen once. Participants had their cohort set by participant-reported clinical history.

The sequencing sample was made of PBMCs or T cells enriched from blood (not recorded which). This TCR derives from a woman younger than 45 who had recovered from COVID-19. This sequence joins TRBV5-5 and TRBJ1-4; tentatively, D is TRBD1 (5 bases). In nucleotides, the CDR3 is TGTGCCAGCAGCTCCCTTCGGGGACGGGAGGCCACAACTAATGAAAAACTGTTTTTT. It yields the protein CASSSLRGREATTNEKLFF.